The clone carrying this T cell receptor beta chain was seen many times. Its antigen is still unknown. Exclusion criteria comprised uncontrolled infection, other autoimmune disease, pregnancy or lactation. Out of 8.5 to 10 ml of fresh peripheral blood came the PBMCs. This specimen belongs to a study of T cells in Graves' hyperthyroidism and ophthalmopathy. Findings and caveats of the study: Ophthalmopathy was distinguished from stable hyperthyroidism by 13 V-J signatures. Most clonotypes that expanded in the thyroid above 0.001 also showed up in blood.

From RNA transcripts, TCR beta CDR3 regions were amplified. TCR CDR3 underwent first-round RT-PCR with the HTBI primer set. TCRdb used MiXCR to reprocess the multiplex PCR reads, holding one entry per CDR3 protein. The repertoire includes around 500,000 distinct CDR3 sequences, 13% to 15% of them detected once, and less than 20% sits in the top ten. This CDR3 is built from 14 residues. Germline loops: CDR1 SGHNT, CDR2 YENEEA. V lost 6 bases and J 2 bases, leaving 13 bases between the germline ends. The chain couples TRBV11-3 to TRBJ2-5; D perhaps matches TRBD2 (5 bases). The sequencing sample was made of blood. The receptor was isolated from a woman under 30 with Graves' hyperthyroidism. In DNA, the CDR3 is TGTGCCAGCAGTCAGAAGCGGTTTCAAGAGACCCAGTACTTC. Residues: CASSQKRFQETQYF.